This T cell receptor (beta chain) was retrieved from a study of T cells in Graves' hyperthyroidism and ophthalmopathy. Graves' hyperthyroidism was deemed stable absent ophthalmopathy progression within 18 months. Criteria for exclusion of patients were uncontrolled infection, other autoimmune disease, pregnancy or lactation. The CDR3 covers 15 residues. Germline V gives CDR1 SGHRS, CDR2 YFSETQ. V lost 4 bases, J lost 6 bases, and 9 bases stayed unmatched. This clonotype was counted at least ten times. Using RNA transcripts as the source, TCR beta CDR3 regions were amplified. When the TCR CDR3 underwent first-round RT-PCR, the HTBI primer set was used. TCRdb itself ran the multiplex PCR reads through MiXCR, one entry per CDR3 protein. Of 750,000 to 950,000 distinct CDR3 sequences in the sample, more than 30% were seen once.

The chain has TRBV5-1 and TRBJ1-1, with TRBD1 matching 10 bases. Sequencing used blood. The TCR comes from a young man with Graves' hyperthyroidism. This CDR3 is CASSIRTGGSAEAFF. The CDR3 coding sequence is TGCGCCAGCAGCATACGGACAGGGGGTAGCGCTGAAGCTTTCTTT.